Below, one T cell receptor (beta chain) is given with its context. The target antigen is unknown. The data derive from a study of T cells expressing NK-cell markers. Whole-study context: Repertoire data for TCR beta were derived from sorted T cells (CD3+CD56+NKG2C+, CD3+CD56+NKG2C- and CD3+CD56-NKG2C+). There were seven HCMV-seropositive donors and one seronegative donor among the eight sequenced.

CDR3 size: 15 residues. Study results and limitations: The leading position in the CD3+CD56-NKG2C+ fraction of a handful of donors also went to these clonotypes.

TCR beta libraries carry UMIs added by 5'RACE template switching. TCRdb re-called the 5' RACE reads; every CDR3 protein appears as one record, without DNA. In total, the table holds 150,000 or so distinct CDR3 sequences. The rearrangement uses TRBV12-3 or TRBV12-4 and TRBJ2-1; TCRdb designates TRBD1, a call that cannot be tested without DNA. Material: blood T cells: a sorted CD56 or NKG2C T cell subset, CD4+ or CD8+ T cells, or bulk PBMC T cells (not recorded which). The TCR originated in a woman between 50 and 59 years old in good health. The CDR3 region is CASSTPLDRGDEQFF.